A selection of T cell receptor beta chains follows, all from one sample in a study of blood T cell repertoires in COVID-19. The method was immunoSEQ multiplex PCR; TCRdb's version includes in-frame clones alone and lacks a portion of them. The sample contains about 190,000 clones, 88% of which appear only once. The sequenced material came from peripheral blood. These receptors were obtained from a woman aged 25 to 45 with acute or convalescent COVID-19. Both conserved end residues are part of each CDR3. Each record gives: V gene, J gene, CDR3 length, D gene, clone size, CDR3 protein, CDR3 DNA. D genes are given only for firm matches. Clone size is given for some rows only: seen once, a few or many times, or a class if the clone is expanded.

TRBV7-9,TRBJ1-1,14,.,.,CASSPDTENTEAFF,TGTGCCAGCAGCCCCGATACTGAGAACACTGAAGCTTTCTTT
TRBV30,TRBJ2-2,13,TRBD2,.,CAWSVAGAGELFF,TGTGCCTGGAGTGTAGCGGGAGCCGGGGAGCTGTTTTTT
TRBV2,TRBJ1-6,15,TRBD1,.,CASSSGQAEDSPLHF,TGTGCCAGCAGCTCCGGACAGGCAGAAGATTCACCCCTCCACTTT
TRBV19,TRBJ1-5,16,.,few,CASSTARALGNQPQHF,TGTGCCAGTAGTACCGCTCGAGCCCTAGGCAATCAGCCCCAGCATTTT
TRBV18,TRBJ2-5,13,.,.,CASSPGLEETQYF,TGTGCCAGCTCACCCGGACTGGAAGAGACCCAGTACTTC
TRBV29-1,TRBJ2-1,16,.,.,CSVEDLRGRVKDEQFF,TGCAGCGTTGAAGATCTTAGGGGGAGAGTTAAGGATGAGCAGTTCTTC
TRBV28,TRBJ2-3,12,.,.,CAFTRRTDTQYF,TGTGCTTTTACTAGACGTACAGATACGCAGTATTTT
TRBV9,TRBJ2-3,14,TRBD2,.,CASSAGLETDTQYF,TGTGCCAGCAGCGCGGGACTAGAAACAGATACGCAGTATTTT
TRBV30,TRBJ1-1,12,.,.,CAWKGKESEAFF,TGTGCCTGGAAAGGAAAGGAGAGTGAAGCTTTCTTT
TRBV12-3/TRBV12-4,TRBJ2-7,13,.,.,CASSPPDLYEQYF,TGTGCCAGCAGTCCCCCCGACTTATACGAGCAGTACTTC
TRBV30,TRBJ2-2,14,.,.,CAWTGSLNTGELFF,TGTGCCTGGACTGGCAGTCTGAACACCGGGGAGCTGTTTTTT
TRBV30,TRBJ1-5,13,TRBD1,.,CAWRDRVEEPQHF,TGTGCCTGGAGGGACAGGGTGGAGGAGCCCCAGCATTTT
TRBV4-2,TRBJ2-1,15,.,.,CASSQGLERENEQFF,TGTGCCAGCAGCCAGGGGTTAGAGAGGGAAAATGAGCAGTTCTTC
TRBV28,TRBJ2-7,15,TRBD2,.,CASSVAGGRTYEQYF,TGTGCCAGCAGCGTAGCGGGAGGGCGTACCTACGAGCAGTACTTC
TRBV28,TRBJ1-2,12,.,.,CASSLPNYGYTF,TGTGCCAGCAGTTTACCAAACTATGGCTACACCTTC
TRBV7-9,TRBJ2-3,15,.,.,CASSLGSPSTDTQYF,TGTGCCAGCAGCTTAGGTTCCCCTTCCACAGATACGCAGTATTTT
TRBV5-1,TRBJ2-7,14,.,once,CASSLVGDSYEQYF,TGCGCCAGCAGCTTGGTGGGAGACTCCTACGAGCAGTACTTC
TRBV25-1,TRBJ2-1,15,.,.,CASSGGQGHYNEQFF,TGTGCCAGCAGTGGGGGACAAGGTCACTACAATGAGCAGTTCTTC
TRBV5-1,TRBJ2-1,15,.,.,CASSPRDSGPNEQFF,TGCGCCAGCAGCCCCCGGGACTCAGGCCCCAATGAGCAGTTCTTC
TRBV18,TRBJ1-5,13,.,.,CASSPASNQPQHF,TGTGCCAGCTCACCGGCCAGCAATCAGCCCCAGCATTTT
TRBV29-1,TRBJ1-2,14,.,.,CSVTRTGEMTGYTF,TGCAGCGTTACCCGAACCGGGGAGATGACGGGCTACACCTTC
TRBV5-5,TRBJ1-2,13,.,.,CASSSRVDYGYTF,TGTGCCAGCAGCAGCAGGGTGGACTATGGCTACACCTTC
TRBV5-4,TRBJ2-3,16,.,.,CASSNLGARSGDTQYF,TGTGCCAGCAGCAATCTCGGTGCGCGGTCGGGGGATACGCAGTATTTT
TRBV11-3,TRBJ2-7,13,TRBD1,.,CASSIQGAREQYF,TGTGCCAGCAGCATTCAGGGGGCGCGGGAGCAGTACTTC
TRBV5-4,TRBJ2-7,15,TRBD2,.,CASSTGTSIAYEQYF,TGTGCCAGCAGCACCGGGACTAGTATTGCCTACGAGCAGTACTTC
TRBV10-1,TRBJ2-1,14,TRBD2,.,CASSAWRERNEQFF,TGCGCCAGCAGTGCCTGGCGGGAGCGGAATGAGCAGTTCTTC
TRBV6-5,TRBJ1-5,15,.,.,CASSPLVGSGQPQHF,TGTGCCAGCAGTCCCCTCGTTGGTTCGGGTCAGCCCCAGCATTTT